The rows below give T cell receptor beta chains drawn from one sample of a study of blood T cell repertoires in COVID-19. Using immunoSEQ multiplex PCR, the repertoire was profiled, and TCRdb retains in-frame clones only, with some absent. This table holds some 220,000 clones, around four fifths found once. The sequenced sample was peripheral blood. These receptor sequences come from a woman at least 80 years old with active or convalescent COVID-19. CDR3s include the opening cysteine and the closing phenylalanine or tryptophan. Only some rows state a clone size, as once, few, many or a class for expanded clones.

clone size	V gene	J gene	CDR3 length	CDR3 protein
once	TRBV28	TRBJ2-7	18	CASSSLPWRDASSYEQYF
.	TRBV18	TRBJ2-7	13	CASSRGQYYEQYF
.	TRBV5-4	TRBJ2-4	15	CASSLAGSGINIQYF
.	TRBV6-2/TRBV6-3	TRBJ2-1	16	CASSYSLAGGYNEQFF
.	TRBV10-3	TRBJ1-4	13	CAISEEGREKLFF
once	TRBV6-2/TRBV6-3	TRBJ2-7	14	CASSLLAGLREQYF
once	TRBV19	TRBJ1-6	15	CASSSGTGVASPLHF
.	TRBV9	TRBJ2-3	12	CASSAPWTPQYF
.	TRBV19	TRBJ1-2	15	CASSTGTGVHYGYTF
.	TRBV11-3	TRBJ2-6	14	CASSPRSGANVLTF
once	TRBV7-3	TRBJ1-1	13	CASSLLLSTEAFF
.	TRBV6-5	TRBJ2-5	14	CASSWDRGLETQYF
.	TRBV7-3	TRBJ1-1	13	CASSLRQGGEAFF
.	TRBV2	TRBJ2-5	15	CASSENGGPRETQYF
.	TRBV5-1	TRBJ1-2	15	CASSLASEANYGYTF
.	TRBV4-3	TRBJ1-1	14	CASSQDHGGTEAFF
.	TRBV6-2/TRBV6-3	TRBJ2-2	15	CASSPDRGHTGELFF
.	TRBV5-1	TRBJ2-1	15	CASSSGTSGINEQFF
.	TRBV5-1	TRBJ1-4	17	CASSLVLIGQGNEKLFF
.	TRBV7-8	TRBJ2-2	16	CASRSGQAANTGELFF
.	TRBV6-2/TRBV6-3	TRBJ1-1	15	CASSYWGERGTEAFF
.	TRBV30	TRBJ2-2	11	CARSGIRELFF
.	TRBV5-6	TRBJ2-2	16	CASSFMVRGNTGELFF
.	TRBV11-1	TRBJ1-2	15	CASSERDRGSYGYTF
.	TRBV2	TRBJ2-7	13	CASSPAGENEQYF
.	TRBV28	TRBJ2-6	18	CASSARDGTFSGANVLTF
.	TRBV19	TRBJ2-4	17	CASKVRHLPVAKNIQYF
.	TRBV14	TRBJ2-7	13	CASSQSGLGEQYF
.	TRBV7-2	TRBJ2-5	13	CASSLLRQETQYF